This is a list of T cell receptor beta chains from one sample in a study of metastatic and nonmetastatic thyroid tumors. TCRdb ran MiXCR on the PCR reads. The table includes around 6,300 clones, 30% detected once. Source material: tumor tissue. The source of these receptors is a female donor with papillary thyroid cancer or a benign thyroid nodule (not recorded which). Some clones in this sample may be carry-over from other donors' samples. CDR3s include the opening cysteine and the closing phenylalanine or tryptophan. Fields, in order: V gene, J gene, CDR3 protein.

V: TRBV6-5; J: TRBJ2-7; CDR3: CASSYSRGTGGSYEQYF
V: TRBV27; J: TRBJ2-7; CDR3: CASSPLGKKYEQYF
V: TRBV7-9; J: TRBJ2-1; CDR3: CAGTPRGSVYNEQFF
V: TRBV5-1; J: TRBJ1-4; CDR3: CASSSGQINEKLFF
V: TRBV6-1; J: TRBJ2-1; CDR3: CAISSGSGNEQFF
V: TRBV27; J: TRBJ1-5; CDR3: CASSVSRGGRQPQHF
V: TRBV6-1; J: TRBJ1-6; CDR3: CASRLVAGEGSYSPLHF
V: TRBV5-1; J: TRBJ1-4; CDR3: CASSSRGTGGEKLFF
V: TRBV6-5; J: TRBJ2-3; CDR3: CASSYKSPLSTDTQYF
V: TRBV4-1; J: TRBJ2-3; CDR3: CASGQTWTGPSDTQYF
V: TRBV6-1; J: TRBJ2-7; CDR3: CASTFGGDIYEQYF
V: TRBV9; J: TRBJ2-7; CDR3: CASSGAKRGSYEQYF
V: TRBV24-1; J: TRBJ1-5; CDR3: CATSDPDLGHQPQHF
V: TRBV4-2; J: TRBJ2-1; CDR3: CASSQEGASEQFF
V: TRBV14; J: TRBJ1-6; CDR3: CASSLSGGGSPLHF
V: TRBV19; J: TRBJ1-5; CDR3: CASSKDRPRANQPQHF
V: TRBV20-1; J: TRBJ2-3; CDR3: CSAPVGGFADTQYF
V: TRBV6-1; J: TRBJ2-2; CDR3: CASSEGLDTGELFF
V: TRBV6-1; J: TRBJ1-3; CDR3: CARAFRGHSGNTIYF
V: TRBV20-1; J: TRBJ2-3; CDR3: CSAEERGLSTDTQYF
V: TRBV5-1; J: TRBJ2-2; CDR3: CASSLARGRNTGELFF
V: TRBV4-2; J: TRBJ2-7; CDR3: CASSQDTSYSGGYEQYF
V: TRBV20-1; J: TRBJ1-2; CDR3: CSATKTGQYGYTF
V: TRBV5-1; J: TRBJ2-7; CDR3: CASRGDSYEQYF
V: TRBV20-1; J: TRBJ2-7; CDR3: CSARDTLSSYEQYF
V: TRBV6-1; J: TRBJ1-2; CDR3: CASSGQGGGGGYTF
V: TRBV15; J: TRBJ2-7; CDR3: CATSLNSIQGGQYF
V: TRBV12-3/TRBV12-4; J: TRBJ2-1; CDR3: CASSLVSYNEQFF
V: TRBV7-2; J: TRBJ1-4; CDR3: CASSSNAGGDRGSNEKLFF
V: TRBV11-2; J: TRBJ2-7; CDR3: CASSLVYEQYF
V: TRBV20-1; J: TRBJ2-7; CDR3: CSGAGGDRYEQYF
V: TRBV7-6; J: TRBJ2-1; CDR3: CASSQSRGYNEQFF
V: TRBV10-1; J: TRBJ2-1; CDR3: CASQRGRGNEQFF
V: TRBV6-5; J: TRBJ1-2; CDR3: CASSYSRGRTWYTF
V: TRBV30; J: TRBJ1-1; CDR3: CAWNVGGGSTEAFF
V: TRBV4-2; J: TRBJ2-1; CDR3: CASSPRTSGGAEQFF
V: TRBV2; J: TRBJ2-2; CDR3: CASSTQRLTGELFF
V: TRBV6-1; J: TRBJ2-7; CDR3: CASSRKPGQGGEQYF
V: TRBV19; J: TRBJ2-2; CDR3: CASSPPSPIASHTGELFF
V: TRBV5-4; J: TRBJ2-1; CDR3: CASSWQGASYNEQFF
V: TRBV5-1; J: TRBJ2-7; CDR3: CASSLEGQSYEQYF
V: TRBV29-1; J: TRBJ1-1; CDR3: CSVEGTLESGAMNTEAFF
V: TRBV11-2; J: TRBJ2-5; CDR3: CASSSEWREETQYF
V: TRBV7-2; J: TRBJ2-7; CDR3: CASSPTGAYEQYF